The following is a T cell receptor (beta chain) sequence with its context. These data originate in a study of blood T cell repertoires in COVID-19. Participants reported their clinical history, and cohort assignment relied on those reports. Cohort 3 recovered donors had two negative PCRs, clearance, or symptom resolution. CDR3 length equals 14 residues. J was trimmed by 3 bases and V by 2 bases; bases with no gene match: 3. Germline CDR1 and CDR2: SGHRS and YFSETQ. The protocol was immunoSEQ multiplex PCR, while the TCRdb copy is restricted to in-frame clones and leaves out a portion. This table holds about 230,000 clones, approximately 90% found once.

This chain links TRBV5-1 with TRBJ1-1, with TRBD1 identical over 8 bases. Sequences were obtained from PBMCs or T cells enriched from blood (not recorded which). The TCR sequence derives from a young man who had recovered from COVID-19. CDR3 loop: CASSLLGQDTEAFF. CDR3 coding DNA: TGCGCCAGCAGCTTACTGGGACAGGACACTGAAGCTTTCTTT.